Listed here is a single T cell receptor beta chain. Clones were read by immunoSEQ multiplex PCR, and TCRdb kept only the in-frame ones, dropping some. There are about 150,000 clones in the sample; 70% to 90% occur only once, and 3% to 4% lies in the top ten. The entry originates in a study of T cell responses to AZD1222 COVID-19 vaccine. Trimming took 9 bases from V and 1 from J, leaving 19 bases between them. The CDR3 is made up of 16 amino acids. Germline loops: CDR1 KGHDR, CDR2 SFDVKD. The TCR originated in an adult in good health. The input for sequencing was peripheral blood, taken on day 0 of MenACWY control vaccination. This chain links TRBV24-1 with TRBJ2-3; possibly TRBD1 or TRBD2 for D (6 bases each). The CDR3 loop is CATGSRRGAGTDTQYF. The DNA for the CDR3 is TGTGCCACCGGTTCAAGGAGGGGGGCCGGCACAGATACGCAGTATTTT.